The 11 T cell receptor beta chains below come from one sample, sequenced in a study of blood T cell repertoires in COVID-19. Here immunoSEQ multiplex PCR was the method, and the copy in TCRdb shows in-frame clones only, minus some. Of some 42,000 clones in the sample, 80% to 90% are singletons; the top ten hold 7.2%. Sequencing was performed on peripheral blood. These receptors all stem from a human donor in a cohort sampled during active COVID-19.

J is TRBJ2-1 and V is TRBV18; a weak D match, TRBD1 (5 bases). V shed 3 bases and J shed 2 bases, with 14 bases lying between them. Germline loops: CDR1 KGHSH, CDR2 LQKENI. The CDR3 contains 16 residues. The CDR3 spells CASSPKDINAYNEQFF. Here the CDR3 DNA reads TGTGCCAGCTCACCGAAGGACATTAATGCCTACAATGAGCAGTTCTTC.

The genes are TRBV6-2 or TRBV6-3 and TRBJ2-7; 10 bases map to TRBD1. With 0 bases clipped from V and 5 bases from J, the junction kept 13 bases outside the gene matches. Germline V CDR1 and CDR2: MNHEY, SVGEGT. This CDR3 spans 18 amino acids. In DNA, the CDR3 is TGTGCCAGCAGTTACTCGAACGCGGGACAGGGGTTTGTCCACGAGCAGTACTTC. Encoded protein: CASSYSNAGQGFVHEQYF.

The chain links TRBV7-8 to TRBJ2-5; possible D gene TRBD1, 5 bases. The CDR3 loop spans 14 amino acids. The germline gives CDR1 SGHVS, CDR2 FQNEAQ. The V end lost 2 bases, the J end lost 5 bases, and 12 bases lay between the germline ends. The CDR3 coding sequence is TGTGCCAGCAGCTTACCAGGGATTACCGAGACCCAGTACTTC. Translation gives CASSLPGITETQYF.

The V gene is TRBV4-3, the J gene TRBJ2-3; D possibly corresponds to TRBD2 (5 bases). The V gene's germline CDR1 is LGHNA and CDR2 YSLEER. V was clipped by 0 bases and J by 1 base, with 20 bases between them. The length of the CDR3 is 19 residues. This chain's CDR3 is CASSQDWLAYNAGTDTQYF. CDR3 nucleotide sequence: TGCGCCAGCAGCCAAGATTGGCTAGCTTATAACGCTGGCACAGATACGCAGTATTTT.

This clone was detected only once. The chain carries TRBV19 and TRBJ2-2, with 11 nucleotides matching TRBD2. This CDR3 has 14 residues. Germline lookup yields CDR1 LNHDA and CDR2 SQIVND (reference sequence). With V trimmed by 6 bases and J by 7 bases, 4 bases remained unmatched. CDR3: CASRKLAGDGELFF. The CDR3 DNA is TGTGCCAGTAGAAAACTAGCGGGAGACGGGGAGCTGTTTTTT.

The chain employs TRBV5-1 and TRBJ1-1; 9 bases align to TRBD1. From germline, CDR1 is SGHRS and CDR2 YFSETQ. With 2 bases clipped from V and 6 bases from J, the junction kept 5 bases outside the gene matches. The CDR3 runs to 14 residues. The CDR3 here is CASSLNRGRPEAFF. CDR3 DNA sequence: TGCGCCAGCAGCTTAAACAGGGGGCGGCCTGAAGCTTTCTTT.

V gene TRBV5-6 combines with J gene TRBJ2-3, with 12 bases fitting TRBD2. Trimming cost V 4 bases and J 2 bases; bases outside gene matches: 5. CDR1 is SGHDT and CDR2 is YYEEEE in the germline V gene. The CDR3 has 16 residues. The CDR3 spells CASSRGLAGTTDTQYF. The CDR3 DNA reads TGTGCCAGCAGCCGCGGACTAGCGGGGACCACAGATACGCAGTATTTT.

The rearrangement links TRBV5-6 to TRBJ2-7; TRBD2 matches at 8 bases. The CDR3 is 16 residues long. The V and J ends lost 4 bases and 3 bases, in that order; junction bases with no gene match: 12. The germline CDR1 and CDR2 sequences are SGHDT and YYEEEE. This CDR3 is CASSPYQERGYYEQYF. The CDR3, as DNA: TGTGCCAGCAGCCCCTATCAGGAGCGGGGGTACTACGAGCAGTACTTC. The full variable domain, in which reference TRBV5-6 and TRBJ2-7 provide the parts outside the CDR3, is DAGVTQSPTHLIKTRGQQVTLRCSPKSGHDTVSWYQQALGQGPQFIFQYYEEEERQRGNFPDRFSGHQFPNYSSELNVNALLLGDSALYLCASSPYQERGYYEQYFGPGTRLTVT.

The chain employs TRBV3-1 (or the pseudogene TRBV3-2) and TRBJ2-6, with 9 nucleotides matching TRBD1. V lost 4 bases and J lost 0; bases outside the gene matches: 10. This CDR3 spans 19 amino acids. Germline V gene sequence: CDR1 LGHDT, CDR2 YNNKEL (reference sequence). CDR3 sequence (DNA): TGTGCCAGCAGCCCAGGGGAGGGACAGGGAACCTCTGGGGCCAACGTCCTGACTTTC. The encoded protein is CASSPGEGQGTSGANVLTF.

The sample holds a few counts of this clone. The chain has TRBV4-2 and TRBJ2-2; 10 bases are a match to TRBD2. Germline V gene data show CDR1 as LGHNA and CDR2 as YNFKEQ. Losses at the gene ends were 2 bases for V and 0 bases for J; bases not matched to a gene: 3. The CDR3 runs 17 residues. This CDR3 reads CASSQWTSGTNTGELFF. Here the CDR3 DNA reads TGTGCCAGCAGCCAATGGACTAGCGGTACGAACACCGGGGAGCTGTTTTTT.

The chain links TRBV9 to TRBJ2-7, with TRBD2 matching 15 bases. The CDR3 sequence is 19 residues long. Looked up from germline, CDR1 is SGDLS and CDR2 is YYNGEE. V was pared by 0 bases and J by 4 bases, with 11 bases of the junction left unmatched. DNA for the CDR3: TGTGCCAGCAGCGTAGGCTATTCACACGGACTAGCGGGGGGGTACGAGCAGTACTTC. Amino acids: CASSVGYSHGLAGGYEQYF.